Listed below are T cell receptor beta chains from one sample, sequenced in a study of graft-versus-host responses after intestinal transplantation. Generated by immunoSEQ multiplex PCR, the TCRdb table keeps only in-frame clones and is missing some. Here the sample spans about 130,000 clones, nearly 95% being singletons. What these receptors recognize is not known. The sample in question was unstimulated CD4+ T cells sorted from spleen or lymph node cells, obtained before intestinal transplant. The receptor source for this set is a human donor who received an intestinal transplant. Both conserved end residues are part of each CDR3. The D gene is left open where the match is weak. The size field is filled for only some rows; it gives once, few, many or a size class.

d_gene	v_gene	j_gene	len	abundance	CDR3nt	CDR3aa
.	TRBV6-5	TRBJ2-1	14	.	TGTGCCAGCAGTTACTCGAACCAGCGGGATGAGCAGTTCTTC	CASSYSNQRDEQFF
.	TRBV4-1	TRBJ2-1	14	once	TGCGCCAGCAGCCAATCCAGGATAGACAATGAGCAGTTCTTC	CASSQSRIDNEQFF
.	TRBV5-1	TRBJ2-7	11	.	TGCGCCAGCAGCTTGGTGGGCGAGCAGTACTTC	CASSLVGEQYF
.	TRBV5-1	TRBJ1-6	13	.	TGCGCCAGCAGCCAAGGGGTTGGCTCACCCCTCCACTTT	CASSQGVGSPLHF
.	TRBV20-1	TRBJ1-1	11	.	TGCAGTGCTAGAGTTGGCACTGAAGCTTTCTTT	CSARVGTEAFF
.	TRBV7-9	TRBJ2-3	18	.	TGTGCCAGCAGCTTACGATCCCCATCGGCAAGGGGCAAAGATACGCAGTATTTT	CASSLRSPSARGKDTQYF
.	TRBV5-1	TRBJ2-2	17	.	TGCGCCAGCAGCTTGGATTTTTCAGGGGCGGGGACCGGGGAGCTGTTTTTT	CASSLDFSGAGTGELFF
.	TRBV6-5	TRBJ1-2	15	once	TGTGCCAGCAGGCGGGGACGGATTAGGGACTATGGCTACACCTTC	CASRRGRIRDYGYTF
TRBD1	TRBV4-2	TRBJ1-1	16	.	TGTGCCAGCAGCCAACTGTCCGGGACAGCCAACACTGAAGCTTTCTTT	CASSQLSGTANTEAFF
.	TRBV30	TRBJ1-4	15	.	TGTGCCTGGGGGGAAAATCTTCCGGCTAATGAAAAACTGTTTTTT	CAWGENLPANEKLFF
.	TRBV2	TRBJ1-4	13	once	TGTGCCAGTGGGCGGGGGAATAATGAAAAACTGTTTTTT	CASGRGNNEKLFF
TRBD1	TRBV2	TRBJ1-2	15	.	TGTGCCAGCAGTCTTAAACAGGGGGCGGAAAATGGCTACACCTTC	CASSLKQGAENGYTF
TRBD1	TRBV6-6	TRBJ2-3	15	.	TGTGCCAGCAGTGACAGGGGCCGTCGCACAGATACGCAGTATTTT	CASSDRGRRTDTQYF
.	TRBV4-1	TRBJ2-7	11	.	TGCGCCAGCAGTGGGCCCTACGAGCAGTACTTC	CASSGPYEQYF
.	TRBV7-7	TRBJ2-7	15	.	TGTGCTAGCAGCCCCGGAGGGCTCCGCCCCAGCGAGCAGTACTTC	CASSPGGLRPSEQYF
TRBD1	TRBV7-3	TRBJ2-7	15	.	TGTGCCAGCAGCCCCTTGACAGGGGTGGCCTACGAGCAGTACTTC	CASSPLTGVAYEQYF
.	TRBV28	TRBJ1-5	15	.	TGTGCCAGCAGTTCCCCGGTAGGGTCGGGTCAGCCCCAGCATTTT	CASSSPVGSGQPQHF
TRBD1	TRBV19	TRBJ1-6	14	.	TGTGCCAGTAGTTACAGGGGGTATAATTCACCCCTCCACTTT	CASSYRGYNSPLHF
.	TRBV30	TRBJ1-4	14	.	TGTGCCTGGAGTGTAGGGGGGTGGAATGAAAAACTGTTTTTT	CAWSVGGWNEKLFF
TRBD2	TRBV28	TRBJ2-3	13	.	TGTGCCAGCAGTCTACGGGGGGCAGATACGCAGTATTTT	CASSLRGADTQYF
.	TRBV25-1	TRBJ2-1	13	.	TGTGCCAGCAGGGTATTGAACGGGGATGAGCAGTTCTTC	CASRVLNGDEQFF
TRBD1	TRBV10-3	TRBJ2-7	16	.	TGTGCCATCAGTGAGTCCGGGACAGGGATCTCCTACGAGCAGTACTTC	CAISESGTGISYEQYF
TRBD2	TRBV9	TRBJ2-5	17	.	TGTGCCAGCAGCGTAGGGGGACTAGCGGGAGTGAGAGAGACCCAGTACTTC	CASSVGGLAGVRETQYF